A single sample gave rise to the 8 T cell receptor beta chains below, sequenced in a study of blood T cell repertoires in COVID-19. Sequencing used immunoSEQ multiplex PCR; TCRdb keeps in-frame clones, though not all of them. Among around 370,000 clones listed, around nine tenths were seen once. The sample was peripheral blood. The receptors stem from a woman in her 70s with COVID-19, enrolled during active disease.

V is TRBV3-1 (or the pseudogene TRBV3-2) and J is TRBJ2-3, with D perhaps matching TRBD2 (6 bases). This CDR3 is 18 amino acids long. Germline CDR1 and CDR2: LGHDT and YNNKEL (reference sequence). With 0 bases removed from V and 5 bases from J, the gap between germline ends came to 21 bases. The CDR3 sequence is CASSQETNGRGELDTQYF. Here the CDR3 DNA reads TGTGCCAGCAGCCAAGAAACAAACGGGCGGGGCGAGTTAGATACGCAGTATTTT.

The CDR3 sequence: CATSDRAGQTYEQYF. The CDR3 nucleotides are TGTGCCACCAGTGACCGGGCGGGACAGACCTACGAGCAGTACTTC. V and J are TRBV24-1 and TRBJ2-7; perhaps TRBD1 as D (7 bases). Per the germline V gene, CDR1 is KGHDR and CDR2 is SFDVKD. Trimming pared 4 bases from V and 2 bases from J, leaving 14 bases between. The CDR3 loop spans 15 amino acids.

This chain connects TRBV11-2 to TRBJ2-1, with TRBD2 identical over 9 bases. V trimming: 5 bases; J trimming: 1 base; junction bases outside the gene matches: 3. The CDR3 has 15 amino acids. The germline V gene has CDR1 SGHAT and CDR2 FQNNGV. The CDR3 spells CASSLGLASYNEQFF. The CDR3 DNA is TGTGCCAGCAGCCTGGGACTAGCTTCCTACAATGAGCAGTTCTTC.

The V call is TRBV21-1, the J call TRBJ1-4. TRBV21-1 counts as a pseudogene. The length of the CDR3 is 19 residues. The CDR3 sequence is CASSTLRWRKLRVNEKLFF. CDR3 coding DNA: TGTGCCAGCAGCACTCTCCGATGGAGGAAATTAAGAGTTAATGAAAAACTGTTTTTT.

This CDR3 is CAWTGQLSTDTQYF. For the CDR3, the DNA is TGTGCCTGGACCGGACAACTTAGCACAGATACGCAGTATTTT. The genes are TRBV30 and TRBJ2-3; D is perhaps TRBD1 (5 bases). CDR1 and CDR2 (germline): GTSNPN, SVGIG (reference sequence). The CDR3 has 14 residues. Trimming removed 4 bases from V and 0 bases from J, with 11 bases in between.

The DNA for the CDR3 is TGTGCCAGTAGTATTTTGGGACAGGGGGCGAACGAGCAGTACTTC. It codes for CASSILGQGANEQYF. The J gene is TRBJ2-7, the V gene TRBV19; 12 bases match TRBD1. V lost 3 bases to trimming and J lost 5 bases; unmatched junction nucleotides: 5. Looked up from germline, CDR1 is LNHDA and CDR2 is SQIVND (reference sequence). This CDR3 comprises 15 residues.

This chain joins TRBV5-1 and TRBJ2-3; 8 bases line up with TRBD1. V was pared by 6 bases and J by 2 bases, with 8 bases of the junction left unmatched. Germline V lookup: CDR1 SGHRS, CDR2 YFSETQ. The CDR3 extends over 15 amino acids. The CDR3 is CASTTSGGYTDTQYF. CDR3 sequence (DNA): TGCGCCAGCACTACTTCAGGGGGCTACACAGATACGCAGTATTTT. Variable domain in full (rest from reference TRBV5-1 and TRBJ2-3): KAGVTQTPRYLIKTRGQQVTLSCSPISGHRSVSWYQQTPGQGLQFLFEYFSETQRNKGNFPGRFSGRQFSNSRSEMNVSTLELGDSALYLCASTTSGGYTDTQYFGPGTRLTVL.

The chain is built from TRBV6-6 and TRBJ1-1; TRBD1 aligns across 7 bases. The germline V gene encodes CDR1 MNHNY and CDR2 SVGAGI (reference sequence). J lost 8 bases, V lost 5 bases, and 14 bases had no gene match. This CDR3 is built from 15 residues. Written as DNA, the CDR3 is TGTGCCAGCAGTAGAACAGGGGAAAAGGCCATAGAAGCTTTCTTT. Protein sequence: CASSRTGEKAIEAFF.